The 20 T cell receptor beta chains below were found in one sample sequenced in a study of radiation and T cells in renal cell carcinoma. Assay: immunoSEQ multiplex PCR; the TCRdb copy retains only in-frame clones and omits some. The top ten hold about 12% of the sample, which has 130,000 to 150,000 clones, roughly 90% seen once. This sample's time point: baseline pretreatment blood. This sample's treatment: 15 Gy SBRT to primary tumor, nephrectomy 4 weeks later. The sequenced sample was blood, obtained from a patient whose treatment included radiotherapy and nephrectomy. These TCRs come from a woman in her forties or fifties with renal cell carcinoma.

V usage is TRBV5-1 and J usage is TRBJ1-1, with TRBD1 matching 11 bases. This CDR3 is 17 amino acids long. From germline, CDR1 is SGHRS and CDR2 YFSETQ. The junction had 11 bases not matched to a gene; V was cut back by 2 bases and J by 5 bases. CDR3: CASSFGQGAPGTTEAFF. As DNA, the CDR3 is TGCGCCAGCAGCTTCGGACAGGGGGCGCCTGGTACGACTGAAGCTTTCTTT.

The chain uses TRBV6-1 and TRBJ2-1; unclear D gene. Trimming left V 1 base short and J 2 bases short, with 12 bases between. The CDR3 is made up of 16 amino acids. Germline values: CDR1 MNHNS, CDR2 SASEGT. CDR3 bases: TGTGCCAGCAGTGAAGAGAGCTGGAACCCCTACAATGAGCAGTTCTTC. Amino acid sequence: CASSEESWNPYNEQFF.

This clone came up a few times. The chain has TRBV7-8 and TRBJ1-4; D is perhaps TRBD1 (5 bases). V gave up 5 bases and J gave up 4 bases, with 17 bases separating them. The CDR3 runs 16 residues. The germline V gene encodes CDR1 SGHVS and CDR2 FQNEAQ. The CDR3 spells CASSPLTATLNEKLFF. CDR3 nucleotides: TGTGCCAGCAGCCCGTTGACAGCTACTCTTAATGAAAAACTGTTTTTT.

The V call is TRBV5-6, the J call TRBJ2-5; TRBD2 is a possible D gene (5 bases). Germline-derived CDR1 and CDR2 are SGHDT and YYEEEE. The V gene lost 3 bases and the J gene lost 1 base, with 7 bases spanning the gap. CDR3 length: 13 amino acids. CDR3 loop: CASSSDFQETQYF. The CDR3 DNA reads TGTGCCAGCAGCTCGGACTTCCAAGAGACCCAGTACTTC.

The chain couples TRBV10-3 to TRBJ2-3; 7 bases map to TRBD2. This CDR3 has 16 amino acids. CDR1 ENHRY and CDR2 SYGVKD come from the germline V gene. V lost 3 bases and J lost 0; bases outside the gene matches: 6. CDR3 residues: CAISDLGGKSTDTQYF. CDR3 nucleotide sequence: TGTGCCATCAGTGACCTCGGGGGGAAGAGCACAGATACGCAGTATTTT.

This chain links TRBV6-6 with TRBJ2-7; D is uncertain. The V gene lost 6 bases and the J gene lost 2 bases, with 14 bases spanning the gap. The germline CDR1 and CDR2 sequences are MNHNY and SVGAGI (reference sequence). This CDR3 spans 14 amino acids. The CDR3: CASRPDANPYEQYF. For the CDR3, the DNA is TGTGCCAGCAGACCCGACGCGAATCCCTACGAGCAGTACTTC.

The chain has TRBV7-6 and TRBJ2-3; D unclear. Trimming shortened V by 4 bases and J by 5 bases, and 7 bases separated the two germline ends. Per germline, CDR1 SGHVS and CDR2 FNYEAQ. The CDR3 consists of 12 residues. The CDR3 sequence is CASSSWEDTQYF. CDR3 nucleotides: TGTGCCAGCAGCTCGTGGGAAGATACGCAGTATTTT. The variable domain in full, with the rest retrieved from reference TRBV7-6 and TRBJ2-3, is GAGVSQSPRYKVTKRGQDVALRCDPISGHVSLYWYRQALGQGPEFLTYFNYEAQQDKSGLPNDRFSAERPEGSISTLTIQRTEQRDSAMYRCASSSWEDTQYFGPGTRLTVL.

J is TRBJ1-5 and V is TRBV4-3, with D maybe TRBD1 (5 bases). The CDR3 length is 16 residues. Germline V CDR1 and CDR2: LGHNA, YSLEER. Trimming pared 0 bases from V and 5 bases from J, leaving 14 bases between. CDR3 coding DNA: TGCGCCAGCAGCCAAGATCGGGCAGGGAGGGATCAGCCCCAGCATTTT. It is translated as CASSQDRAGRDQPQHF.

The V and J genes are TRBV10-2 and TRBJ1-1; no firm D call. V was pared by 4 bases and J by 5 bases, with 11 bases between. The CDR3 covers 13 residues. Germline V gene lookup returns CDR1 WSHSY and CDR2 SAAADI. The CDR3 region is CASSVQTGTEAFF. The CDR3 DNA reads TGCGCCAGCAGTGTCCAAACGGGGACTGAAGCTTTCTTT.

V usage is TRBV7-6 and J usage is TRBJ2-3, with TRBD1 identical over 10 bases. Germline V CDR1 and CDR2: SGHVS, FNYEAQ. The V gene end was trimmed by 1 base and the J gene end by 1 base; junction bases not matched to a gene: 8. This CDR3 spans 18 amino acids. CDR3 residues: CASSLDGTGTGGTDTQYF. In nucleotides, the CDR3 is TGTGCCAGCAGCTTAGATGGGACCGGGACAGGGGGCACAGATACGCAGTATTTT.

The V and J genes are TRBV14 and TRBJ2-3; 10 bases fit TRBD1. The CDR3 loop spans 15 amino acids. Germline V gene data show CDR1 as SGHDN and CDR2 as FVKESK. The V and J ends lost 2 bases and 5 bases, in that order; junction bases with no gene match: 4. CDR3 protein: CASSQPRTGGDTQYF. As DNA, the CDR3 is TGTGCCAGCAGCCAACCAAGGACAGGGGGAGATACGCAGTATTTT.

The chain combines TRBV6-9 with TRBJ1-2; possible D gene TRBD1, 6 bases. V lost 0 bases, J lost 4 bases, and 24 bases lay in between. Germline CDR1 is MNHGY and CDR2 is SVAAGI. The CDR3 is made up of 19 amino acids. CDR3 nucleotides: TGTGCCAGCAGTTATTCGATGGTATACGGGGACACATTTGGCTATGGCTACACCTTC. Translating gives CASSYSMVYGDTFGYGYTF.

CDR3: CASSWRPTADTQYF. CDR3 nucleotides: TGTGCCAGCAGTTGGAGGCCGACAGCAGATACGCAGTATTTT. The chain is built from TRBV2 and TRBJ2-3, with D possibly being TRBD1 or TRBD2 (5 bases each). Germline CDR1 is SNHLY and CDR2 is FYNNEI. Trimming removed 5 bases from V and 4 bases from J, with 13 bases in between. This CDR3 spans 14 amino acids.

V gene TRBV5-8 combines with J gene TRBJ1-5, with 7 bases matching TRBD1. This CDR3 contains 16 residues. The V gene end was trimmed by 2 bases and the J gene end by 4 bases; junction bases not matched to a gene: 9. From germline, CDR1 is SGHTS and CDR2 YDEGEE. The CDR3 DNA reads TGTGCCAGCAGCTTTGACCCCGACAGGGAGAATCAGCCCCAGCATTTT. It codes for CASSFDPDRENQPQHF.

The chain recombines TRBV7-2 with TRBJ2-5; D gene unclear. With the DNA end fitting TRBJ2-7 better, the J assignment may be wrong. The germline V gene has CDR1 SGHTA and CDR2 FQGNSA. CDR3 size: 12 residues. The CDR3, as DNA: TGTGCCAGCAGCTTACTAGGTTACGAGCAGTACTTC. Its translation: CASSLLGYEQYF.

V is TRBV5-1 and J is TRBJ2-6; TRBD1 matches at 10 bases. Trimming took 2 bases from V and 2 from J; bases not matched to a gene: 7. CDR3 length: 18 residues. Germline V gene sequence: CDR1 SGHRS, CDR2 YFSETQ. CDR3 region: CASSLRTGGFPGANVLTF. The CDR3 DNA reads as TGCGCCAGCAGCTTAAGGACAGGGGGGTTCCCTGGGGCCAACGTCCTGACTTTC.

The V call is TRBV6-1, the J call TRBJ2-1; D call uncertain. CDR1 MNHNS and CDR2 SASEGT come from the germline V gene. Trimming removed 3 bases from V and 0 bases from J, with 9 bases in between. The CDR3 spans 15 residues. The CDR3 is CASSDWLSSYNEQFF. The CDR3 DNA is TGTGCCAGCAGTGATTGGCTGAGCTCCTACAATGAGCAGTTCTTC.

The V call is TRBV2, the J call TRBJ1-1; no clear D gene. The germline CDR1 and CDR2 sequences are SNHLY and FYNNEI. V shed 3 bases and J shed 1 base, with 9 bases lying between them. CDR3 length equals 14 residues. The CDR3 region has the DNA TGTGCCAGCAGTGATCGGCAACAGAACACTGAAGCTTTCTTT. Translated: CASSDRQQNTEAFF.

A note on this clone: This sample includes further DNA sequences coding for the same CDR3. The chain recombines TRBV7-2 with TRBJ2-3, with 8 bases that match TRBD2. The CDR3 covers 14 residues. Looked up from germline, CDR1 is SGHTA and CDR2 is FQGNSA. V lost 2 bases, J lost 3 bases, and 1 base stayed unmatched. The CDR3 protein is CASSLSGGTDTQYF. The CDR3 nucleotides read TGTGCCAGCAGCTTAAGCGGGGGAACAGATACGCAGTATTTT.

The chain employs TRBV4-2 and TRBJ2-3; no definite D call. Germline loops: CDR1 LGHNA, CDR2 YNFKEQ. The CDR3 covers 15 residues. V shed 1 base and J shed 1 base, with 9 bases lying between them. This CDR3 reads CASSQGRAGTDTQYF. CDR3 coding DNA: TGTGCCAGCAGCCAAGGTAGGGCGGGCACAGATACGCAGTATTTT.